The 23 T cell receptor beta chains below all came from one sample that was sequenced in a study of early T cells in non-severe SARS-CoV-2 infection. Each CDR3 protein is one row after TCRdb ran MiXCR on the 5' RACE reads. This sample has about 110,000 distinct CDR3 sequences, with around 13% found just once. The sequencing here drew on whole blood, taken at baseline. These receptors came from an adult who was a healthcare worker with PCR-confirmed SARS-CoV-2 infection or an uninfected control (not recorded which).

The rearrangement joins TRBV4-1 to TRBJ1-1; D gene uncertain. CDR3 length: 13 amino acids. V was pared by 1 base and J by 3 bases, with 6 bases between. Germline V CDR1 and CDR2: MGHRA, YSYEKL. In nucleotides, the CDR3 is TGCGCCAGCAGCCAAGGGCTGGACACTGAAGCTTTCTTT. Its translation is CASSQGLDTEAFF.

This chain's CDR3 is CSASDHQSRDEQYF. The CDR3, as DNA: TGCAGTGCTAGCGACCACCAGTCTCGCGACGAGCAGTACTTC. The J gene is TRBJ2-7, the V gene TRBV20-1; no reliable D call. Germline-derived CDR1 and CDR2 are DFQATT and SNEGSKA (reference sequence). The germline V and J ends were trimmed by 3 bases and 5 bases, with 17 bases remaining between them. This CDR3 has 14 residues.

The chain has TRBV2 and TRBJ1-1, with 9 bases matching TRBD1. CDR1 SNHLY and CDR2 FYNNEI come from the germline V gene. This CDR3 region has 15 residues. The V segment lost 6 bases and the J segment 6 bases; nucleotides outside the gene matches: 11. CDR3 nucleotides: TGTGCCAGCAGCCGGGACAGGGCAAAATGGGCTGAAGCTTTCTTT. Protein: CASSRDRAKWAEAFF.

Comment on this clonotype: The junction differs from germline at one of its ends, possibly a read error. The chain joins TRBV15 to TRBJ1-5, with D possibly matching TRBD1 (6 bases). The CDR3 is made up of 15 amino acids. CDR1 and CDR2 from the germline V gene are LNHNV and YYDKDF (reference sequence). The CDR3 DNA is TGTGTCACCAGCTACGAGGGGGTGAGCAATCAGCCCCAGCATTTT. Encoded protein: CVTSYEGVSNQPQHF. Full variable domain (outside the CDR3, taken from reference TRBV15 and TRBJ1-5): DAMVIQNPRYQVTQFGKPVTLSCSQTLNHNVMYWYQQKSSQAPKLLFHYYDKDFNNEADTPDNFQSRRPNTSFCFLDIRSPGLGDTAMYLCVTSYEGVSNQPQHFGDGTRLSIL.

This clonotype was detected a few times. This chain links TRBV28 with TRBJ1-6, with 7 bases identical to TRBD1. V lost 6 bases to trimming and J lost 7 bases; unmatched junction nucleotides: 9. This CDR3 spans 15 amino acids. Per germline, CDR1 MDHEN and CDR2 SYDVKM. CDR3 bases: TGTGCCAGCAGCGAGACCGGGACAGTAAATTCACCCCTCCACTTT. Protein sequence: CASSETGTVNSPLHF.

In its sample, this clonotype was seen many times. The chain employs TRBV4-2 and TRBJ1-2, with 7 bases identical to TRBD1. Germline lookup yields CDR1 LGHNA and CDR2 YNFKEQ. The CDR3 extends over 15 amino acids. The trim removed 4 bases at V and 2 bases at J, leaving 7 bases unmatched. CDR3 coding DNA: TGTGCCAGCAGCCTGGAGGCGACAGGGAACTATGGCTACACCTTC. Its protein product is CASSLEATGNYGYTF.

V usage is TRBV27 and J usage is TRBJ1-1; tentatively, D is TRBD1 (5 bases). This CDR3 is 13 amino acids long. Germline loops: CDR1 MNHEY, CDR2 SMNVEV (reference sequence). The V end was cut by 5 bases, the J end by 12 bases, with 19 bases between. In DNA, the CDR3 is TGTGCCAGCAGTCCGCGTGGGGCCCACATGACTTTCTTT. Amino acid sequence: CASSPRGAHMTFF.

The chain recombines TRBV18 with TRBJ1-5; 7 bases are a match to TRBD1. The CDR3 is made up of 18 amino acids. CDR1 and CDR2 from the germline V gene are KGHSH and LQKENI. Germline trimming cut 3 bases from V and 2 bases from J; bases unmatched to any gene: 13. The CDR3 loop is CASSPLGGGSGGNQPQHF. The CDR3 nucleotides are TGTGCCAGCTCACCCCTCGGAGGGGGCTCGGGGGGCAATCAGCCCCAGCATTTT.

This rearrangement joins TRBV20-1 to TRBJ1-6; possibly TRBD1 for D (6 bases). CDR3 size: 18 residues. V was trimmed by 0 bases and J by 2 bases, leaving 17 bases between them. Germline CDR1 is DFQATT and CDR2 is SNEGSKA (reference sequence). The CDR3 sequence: CSARDLGRGSPYNSPLHF. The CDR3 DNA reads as TGCAGTGCTAGAGATCTGGGCAGGGGATCCCCCTATAATTCACCCCTCCACTTT.

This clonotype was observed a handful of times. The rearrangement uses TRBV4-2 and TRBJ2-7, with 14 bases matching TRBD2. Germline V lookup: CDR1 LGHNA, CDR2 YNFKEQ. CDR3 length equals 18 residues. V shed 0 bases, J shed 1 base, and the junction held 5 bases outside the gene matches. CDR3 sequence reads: CASSQDGLAGGISYEQYF. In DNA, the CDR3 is TGTGCCAGCAGCCAAGACGGACTAGCGGGAGGAATTTCCTACGAGCAGTACTTC.

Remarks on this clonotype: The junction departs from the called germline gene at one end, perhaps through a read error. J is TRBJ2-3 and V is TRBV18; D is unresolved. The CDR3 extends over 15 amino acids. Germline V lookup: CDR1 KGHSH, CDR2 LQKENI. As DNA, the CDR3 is TGTGCCAGCTCACCATTCTCAAAGGCCCCAGATACGCTGTATTTT. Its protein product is CASSPFSKAPDTLYF.

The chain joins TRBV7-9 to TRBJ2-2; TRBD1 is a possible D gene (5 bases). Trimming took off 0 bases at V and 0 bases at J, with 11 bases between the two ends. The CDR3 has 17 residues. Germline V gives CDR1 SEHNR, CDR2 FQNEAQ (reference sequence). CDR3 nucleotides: TGTGCCAGCAGCTTAGCGAAGACAGAAGCGAACACCGGGGAGCTGTTTTTT. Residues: CASSLAKTEANTGELFF.

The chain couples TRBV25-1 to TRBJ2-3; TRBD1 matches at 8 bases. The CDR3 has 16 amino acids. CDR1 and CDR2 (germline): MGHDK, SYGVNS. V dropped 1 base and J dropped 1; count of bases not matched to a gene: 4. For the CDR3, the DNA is TGTGCCAGCAGTGAATCAGGGGGCGAGGGCACAGATACGCAGTATTTT. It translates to CASSESGGEGTDTQYF.

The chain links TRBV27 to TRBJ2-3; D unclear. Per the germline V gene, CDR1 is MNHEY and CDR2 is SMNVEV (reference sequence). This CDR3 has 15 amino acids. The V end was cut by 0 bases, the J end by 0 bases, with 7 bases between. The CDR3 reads CASSLSPVSTDTQYF. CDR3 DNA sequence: TGTGCCAGCAGTTTATCCCCAGTCAGCACAGATACGCAGTATTTT.

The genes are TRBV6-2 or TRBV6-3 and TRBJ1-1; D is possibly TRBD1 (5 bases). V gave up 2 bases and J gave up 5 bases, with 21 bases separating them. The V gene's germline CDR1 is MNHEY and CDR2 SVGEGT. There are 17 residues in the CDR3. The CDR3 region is CASSYPLGAVRGTEAFF. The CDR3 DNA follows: TGTGCCAGCAGTTACCCCCTCGGGGCGGTCCGGGGAACTGAAGCTTTCTTT.

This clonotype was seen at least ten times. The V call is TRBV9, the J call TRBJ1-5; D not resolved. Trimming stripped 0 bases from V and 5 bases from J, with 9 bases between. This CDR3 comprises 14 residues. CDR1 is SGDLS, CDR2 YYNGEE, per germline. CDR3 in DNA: TGTGCCAGCAGCGTAGTAGTGGGTCATCAGCCCCAGCATTTT. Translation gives CASSVVVGHQPQHF.

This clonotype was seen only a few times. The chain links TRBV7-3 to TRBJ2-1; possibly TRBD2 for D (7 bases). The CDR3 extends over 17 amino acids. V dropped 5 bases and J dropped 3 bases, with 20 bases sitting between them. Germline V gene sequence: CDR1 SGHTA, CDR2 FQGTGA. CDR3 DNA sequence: TGTGCCAGCAGCACGGGGGCGGCGGGAGCCAACTACAATGAGCAGTTCTTC. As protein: CASSTGAAGANYNEQFF.

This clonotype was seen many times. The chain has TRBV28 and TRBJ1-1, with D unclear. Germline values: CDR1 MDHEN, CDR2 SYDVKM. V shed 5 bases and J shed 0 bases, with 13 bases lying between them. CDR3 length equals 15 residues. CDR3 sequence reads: CASSPLDMVNTEAFF. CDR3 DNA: TGTGCCAGCAGTCCCCTTGACATGGTGAACACTGAAGCTTTCTTT.

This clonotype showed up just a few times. CDR3 amino acids: CASSSDRSSSGNTIYF. The CDR3 DNA follows: TGTGCCAGCAGCTCGGACAGGTCCAGCTCTGGAAACACCATATATTTT. V gene TRBV11-2 combines with J gene TRBJ1-3; TRBD1 matches at 7 bases. This CDR3 comprises 16 residues. Germline V lookup: CDR1 SGHAT, CDR2 FQNNGV. The junction had 6 bases not matched to a gene; V was cut back by 4 bases and J by 0 bases. Together with reference TRBV11-2 and TRBJ1-3, the CDR3 gives the full variable domain: EAGVAQSPRYKIIEKRQSVAFWCNPISGHATLYWYQQILGQGPKLLIQFQNNGVVDDSQLPKDRFSAERLKGVDSTLKIQPAKLEDSAVYLCASSSDRSSSGNTIYFGEGSWLTVV.

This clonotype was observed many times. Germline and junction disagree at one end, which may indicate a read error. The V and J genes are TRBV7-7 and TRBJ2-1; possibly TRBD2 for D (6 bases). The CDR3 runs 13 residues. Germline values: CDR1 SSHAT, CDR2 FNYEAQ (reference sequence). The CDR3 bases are TGTGCTAGCAGCTTAGGGAGGAACAGTGAGCAGTTCTTC. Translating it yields CASSLGRNSEQFF.

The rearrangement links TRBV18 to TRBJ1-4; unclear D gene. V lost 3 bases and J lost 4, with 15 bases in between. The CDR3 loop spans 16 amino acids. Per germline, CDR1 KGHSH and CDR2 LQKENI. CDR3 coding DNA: TGTGCCAGCTCACCGGGTGAGCACAGCAATAATGAAAAACTGTTTTTT. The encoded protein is CASSPGEHSNNEKLFF.

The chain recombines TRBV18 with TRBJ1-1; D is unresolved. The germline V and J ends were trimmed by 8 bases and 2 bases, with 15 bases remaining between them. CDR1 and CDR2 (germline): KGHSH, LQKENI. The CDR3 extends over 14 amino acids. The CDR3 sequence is CASTVGTINTEAFF. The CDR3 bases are TGTGCCAGCACCGTGGGCACCATTAACACTGAAGCTTTCTTT.

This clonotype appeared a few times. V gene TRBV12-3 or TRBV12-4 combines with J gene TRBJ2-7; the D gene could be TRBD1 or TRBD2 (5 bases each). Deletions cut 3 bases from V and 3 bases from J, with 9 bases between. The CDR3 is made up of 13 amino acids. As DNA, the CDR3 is TGTGCCAGCAGTTTTTTGGGGGACTACGAGCAGTACTTC. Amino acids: CASSFLGDYEQYF.